What follows are 15 T cell receptor beta chains derived from one specimen sequenced in a study of T cells in Graves' hyperthyroidism and ophthalmopathy. The CDR3 regions of TCR beta were amplified from RNA transcripts. HTBI primers were used for first-round RT-PCR of the TCR CDR3. MiXCR was run by TCRdb on the multiplex PCR reads, yielding one entry per CDR3 protein. The sample consists of about 350,000 distinct CDR3 sequences, 11% to 15% of them appearing once. Sequenced input: blood. These receptors came from a woman aged 25 to 39 with Graves' hyperthyroidism.

The chain has TRBV11-3 and TRBJ2-2; D gene ambiguous. Germline assignment: CDR1 SGHNT and CDR2 YENEEA. The CDR3 is 15 residues long. The V end was cut by 1 base, the J end by 2 bases, with 8 bases between. For the CDR3, the DNA is TGTGCCAGCAGCTTAGGACACCTTAACACCGGGGAGCTGTTTTTT. As protein: CASSLGHLNTGELFF.

This clonotype was seen many times. The rearrangement uses TRBV28 and TRBJ1-1, with unresolved D. V gave up 4 bases and J gave up 1 base, with 13 bases separating them. CDR1 and CDR2 from the germline V gene are MDHEN and SYDVKM. CDR3 length: 15 residues. Here the CDR3 reads CASSSSDGTNTEAFF. The CDR3 DNA reads as TGTGCCAGCAGTTCGTCGGACGGTACGAACACTGAAGCTTTCTTT.

Only a few counts were recorded for this clonotype. The chain combines TRBV6-5 with TRBJ1-5, with D maybe TRBD1 (5 bases). This CDR3 comprises 16 residues. V lost 0 bases, J lost 4 bases, and 13 bases lay in between. Per the germline V gene, CDR1 is MNHEY and CDR2 is SVGAGI. For the CDR3, the DNA is TGTGCCAGCAGTTACTCTCCGGGGGTCGTAAATCAGCCCCAGCATTTT. Translated: CASSYSPGVVNQPQHF.

The sample holds a few counts of this clonotype. The CDR3, as DNA: TGCGCCAGCAGCCAAGGGAGGGACAGGGTATCCGAGCAGTACTTC. It encodes CASSQGRDRVSEQYF. The chain recombines TRBV4-3 with TRBJ2-7; TRBD1 aligns across 9 bases. This CDR3 contains 15 residues. Germline values: CDR1 LGHNA, CDR2 YSLEER. With 1 base clipped from V and 6 bases from J, the junction kept 7 bases outside the gene matches.

The chain couples TRBV25-1 to TRBJ2-2; D gene ambiguous. CDR1 MGHDK and CDR2 SYGVNS come from the germline V gene. The CDR3 loop spans 15 amino acids. Trimming cost V 1 base and J 0 bases, with 6 bases left between them. CDR3 amino acids: CASSEFTANTGELFF. The CDR3 DNA reads as TGTGCCAGCAGTGAATTCACAGCGAACACCGGGGAGCTGTTTTTT.

This clonotype has a count of ten or more. The genes are TRBV11-2 and TRBJ1-1; no clear D. Germline CDR1 is SGHAT and CDR2 is FQNNGV. With 6 bases removed from V and 6 bases from J, the gap between germline ends came to 26 bases. This CDR3 is built from 17 residues. CDR3 sequence: CASRLGRVSRTKPEAFF. The CDR3 bases are TGTGCCAGCAGACTCGGACGGGTCTCACGAACCAAACCTGAAGCTTTCTTT.

The chain links TRBV6-6 to TRBJ2-7; D unresolved. Germline CDR1 is MNHNY and CDR2 is SVGAGI (reference sequence). Between the trimmed V and J ends, which lost 0 bases and 5 bases, there was a span of 11 bases. The CDR3 is 14 residues long. The CDR3 spells CASSYSAVGNEQYF. The CDR3 coding sequence is TGTGCCAGCAGTTACTCGGCGGTGGGCAACGAGCAGTACTTC.

Ten or more counts support this clonotype. J is TRBJ2-2 and V is TRBV2; 8 positions agree with TRBD2. The CDR3 contains 15 residues. J was trimmed by 8 bases and V by 0 bases; bases with no gene match: 5. Germline CDR1 is SNHLY and CDR2 is FYNNEI. CDR3 bases: TGTGCCAGCAGTGAAGCAGTAGCGGGATCGGGGGAGCTGTTTTTT. It is translated as CASSEAVAGSGELFF.

Ten or more counts support this clonotype. V gene TRBV28 combines with J gene TRBJ1-6; weak D call: TRBD1 (5 bases). This CDR3 region has 16 residues. Germline V gene lookup returns CDR1 MDHEN and CDR2 SYDVKM. V lost 6 bases to trimming and J lost 4 bases, with 16 bases between them. DNA for the CDR3: TGTGCCAGCAGCCCTGAGAAAAGGGGTTATAATTCACCCCTCCACTTT. Amino acids: CASSPEKRGYNSPLHF.

This clonotype was observed a handful of times. The CDR3 nucleotides are TGTGCCAGCAGTCCCCCAGCCCTCTGGGGCTATGGCTACACCTTC. This gives the protein CASSPPALWGYGYTF. The rearrangement links TRBV6-2 or TRBV6-3 to TRBJ1-2; D gene uncertain. The V gene lost 5 bases and the J gene lost 4 bases, with 17 bases spanning the gap. CDR1 and CDR2 from the germline V gene are MNHEY and SVGEGT. CDR3 length: 15 amino acids.

This clonotype has a count of ten or more. This sequence joins TRBV20-1 and TRBJ2-5; TRBD2 agrees at 10 bases. V dropped 6 bases and J dropped 3; count of bases not matched to a gene: 10. Germline V gene sequence: CDR1 DFQATT, CDR2 SNEGSKA (reference sequence). There are 15 residues in the CDR3. The CDR3 sequence: CSAGRSLAGEETQYF. DNA of the CDR3: TGCAGTGCCGGACGGTCGCTAGCGGGAGAAGAGACCCAGTACTTC.

The sample holds many counts of this clonotype. V gene TRBV7-3 combines with J gene TRBJ1-2; unclear D gene. CDR1 and CDR2 from the germline V gene are SGHTA and FQGTGA. The CDR3 totals 13 residues. The germline V and J ends were trimmed by 5 bases and 4 bases, with 11 bases remaining between them. CDR3 sequence reads: CASSPTFGYGYTF. CDR3 sequence (DNA): TGTGCCAGCAGCCCGACATTCGGCTATGGCTACACCTTC.

A few counts support this clonotype. CDR3 coding DNA: TGTGCCAGCAGAGAAACCTTTGTGACAGCTGGAACCGGGGAGCTGTTTTTT. The encoded protein is CASRETFVTAGTGELFF. The V call is TRBV6-1, the J call TRBJ2-2, with TRBD1 as a possible D gene (5 bases). This CDR3 region has 17 residues. Germline V CDR1 and CDR2: MNHNS, SASEGT. V was shortened by 6 bases and J by 5 bases, with 22 bases between the two germline ends.

The gene calls are TRBV18 and TRBJ2-7; 9 bases match TRBD1. The trim removed 5 bases at V and 0 bases at J, leaving 2 bases unmatched. The length of the CDR3 is 14 residues. Germline CDR1 KGHSH, CDR2 LQKENI. The CDR3 nucleotides read TGTGCCAGCTCAGGGACAGGGAACTCCTACGAGCAGTACTTC. Amino acid sequence: CASSGTGNSYEQYF.

This clonotype was detected many times. The rearrangement uses TRBV28 and TRBJ2-2; a possible D gene is TRBD2 (6 bases). This CDR3 has 17 residues. CDR1 MDHEN and CDR2 SYDVKM come from the germline V gene. The V gene lost 7 bases and the J gene lost 3 bases, with 21 bases spanning the gap. CDR3 sequence: CASTSRWASDYTGELFF. The CDR3 DNA reads as TGTGCCAGCACCTCCCGGTGGGCTAGCGATTACACCGGGGAGCTGTTTTTT.